Below are 18 T cell receptor beta chains sequenced from a single sample in a study of glioma-infiltrating T cells. Using RNA template, CDR3s of TCR alpha and beta were amplified with iRepertoire arm-PCR. MiXCR was run by TCRdb on the multiplex PCR reads, yielding one entry per CDR3 protein. The table has around 100,000 distinct CDR3 sequences, 29% seen once. The sample taken for sequencing was glioma tissue, nonneoplastic brain tissue, or PBMCs (not recorded which). These TCRs come from a human donor with low-grade glioma or glioblastoma, undergoing nonglioma brain surgery, or in good health (not recorded which).

The V call is TRBV19, the J call TRBJ1-5; unclear D gene. V lost 4 bases, J lost 4 bases, and 5 bases lay in between. The CDR3 covers 12 residues. Germline V gene sequence: CDR1 LNHDA, CDR2 SQIVND (reference sequence). CDR3 sequence reads: CASSRLNQPQHF. For the CDR3, the DNA is TGTGCCAGTAGTAGATTGAATCAGCCCCAGCATTTT.

This clonotype was recorded once. Since the CDR3 does not end with the conserved phenylalanine or tryptophan, this likely comes from a read error. The chain joins TRBV29-1 to TRBJ1-2, with D possibly being TRBD1 (5 bases). This CDR3 contains 13 residues. Germline CDR1 reads SQVTM; CDR2 reads ANQGSEA. The V end lost 6 bases, the J end lost 1 base, and 12 bases lay between the germline ends. CDR3 DNA sequence: TGCAGCGTGTCGGTAGACAGTAACTATGGCTACACCTCC. Residues: CSVSVDSNYGYTS.

The chain employs TRBV3-1 and TRBJ1-1; D remains ambiguous. Germline CDR1 reads LGHDT; CDR2 reads YNNKEL (reference sequence). The V end lost 5 bases, the J end lost 0 bases, and 7 bases lay between the germline ends. This CDR3 contains 13 residues. Here the CDR3 reads CASSITMNTEAFF. The CDR3 nucleotides read TGTGCCAGCAGCATCACCATGAACACTGAAGCTTTCTTT.

This clonotype was counted ten times or more. The chain links TRBV7-2 to TRBJ1-6, with 8 bases aligning to TRBD1. The CDR3 runs 15 residues. Germline lookup yields CDR1 SGHTA and CDR2 FQGNSA. V shed 4 bases and J 8 bases; nucleotides not matched to a gene: 7. CDR3 residues: CASSSDGQGYSPLHF. DNA of the CDR3: TGTGCCAGCAGCTCTGACGGACAGGGATATTCACCCCTCCACTTT.

This clonotype showed up many times. The CDR3 loop is CASSPGTSYNSPLHF. CDR3 nucleotide sequence: TGTGCCAGCAGCCCTGGGACCTCCTATAATTCACCCCTCCACTTT. This chain links TRBV6-1 with TRBJ1-6; perhaps TRBD1 as D (5 bases). Deletions cut 6 bases from V and 0 bases from J, with 9 bases between. Germline V gives CDR1 MNHNS, CDR2 SASEGT. The CDR3 is 15 residues long.

The V and J genes are TRBV5-1 and TRBJ2-5; D call uncertain. This CDR3 is built from 14 residues. Per germline, CDR1 SGHRS and CDR2 YFSETQ. Trimming pared 4 bases from V and 1 base from J, leaving 11 bases between. The CDR3 nucleotides are TGCGCCAGCAGCGCCAGACCAATCCAAGAGACCCAGTACTTC. Encoded protein: CASSARPIQETQYF.

With respect to this clonotype: This sequence may be a read error, since a much larger clone differs from it by one base. The V and J genes are TRBV2 and TRBJ1-5; tentative D call: TRBD1 (5 bases). Trimming shortened V by 9 bases and J by 4 bases, and 10 bases separated the two germline ends. The CDR3 spans 12 residues. Germline V gene data show CDR1 as SNHLY and CDR2 as FYNNEI. The CDR3 bases are TGTGCCAGGAGCAGGGCAAATCAGCCCCAGCATTTT. It encodes CARSRANQPQHF.

This clonotype was seen ten or more times. The V and J genes are TRBV6-1 and TRBJ2-6; a possible D gene is TRBD2 (5 bases). V lost 6 bases to trimming and J lost 0 bases, with 9 bases between them. The CDR3 has 15 residues. Germline assignment: CDR1 MNHNS and CDR2 SASEGT. The CDR3 DNA sequence: TGTGCCAGCAGCCCTCGGGGCTCTGGGGCCAACGTCCTGACTTTC. Amino acid sequence: CASSPRGSGANVLTF.

This clonotype occurred a few times. This could be a read error, since a much larger clone is one nucleotide away. The chain uses TRBV6-1 and TRBJ2-5; 8 positions agree with TRBD1. Germline V gene lookup returns CDR1 MNHNS and CDR2 SASEGT. The CDR3 totals 14 residues. The CDR3 region has the DNA TGTGCCAGCAGCCCTGGGACAGGAGGAGAGGCCCAGTACTTC. Translated, it gives CASSPGTGGEAQYF.

This clonotype has a count of ten or more. The V gene is TRBV6-4, the J gene TRBJ2-7, with D possibly TRBD2 on 5 matching bases. This CDR3 contains 16 residues. V was shortened by 5 bases and J by 0 bases, with 17 bases between the two germline ends. Germline lookup yields CDR1 MRHNA and CDR2 SNTAGT. This chain's CDR3 is CASSTKRPHSSYEQYF. Here the CDR3 DNA reads TGTGCCAGCAGTACAAAGCGGCCCCATAGCTCCTACGAGCAGTACTTC.

As regards this clonotype: Given a much more abundant clone one base away, this may be a read error. The chain is built from TRBV4-2 and TRBJ1-5; the D is unclear. Germline CDR1 LGHNA, CDR2 YNFKEQ. V dropped 4 bases and J dropped 4 bases, with 20 bases sitting between them. The CDR3 consists of 17 residues. CDR3: CASSRNFGRSRNQPQHF. Here the CDR3 DNA reads TGTGCCAGCAGCCGAAACTTTGGCAGGTCAAGGAATCAGCCCCAGCATTTT.

This clonotype was picked up a small number of times. The chain couples TRBV7-9 to TRBJ2-3; 7 nucleotides line up with TRBD2. This CDR3 is built from 20 residues. With V trimmed by 2 bases and J by 0 bases, 17 bases remained unmatched. Germline CDR1 and CDR2: SEHNR and FQNEAQ (reference sequence). CDR3 sequence reads: CASSLRRLAEHHTSTDTQYF. The DNA for the CDR3 is TGTGCCAGCAGCTTAAGGCGTCTAGCGGAACACCACACTAGCACAGATACGCAGTATTTT.

A word on this clonotype: The junction shows a germline mismatch at one end, possibly a read error. This chain connects TRBV18 to TRBJ2-7; no definite D call. Germline V gene data show CDR1 as KGHSH and CDR2 as LQKENI. This CDR3 is 15 amino acids long. The CDR3 coding sequence is TGTGCCAGATCACCAAGGAGAACCCATAGGGACGAGCAGTACTTC. Its translation: CARSPRRTHRDEQYF.

The V gene is TRBV15, the J gene TRBJ2-1; 12 bases fit TRBD2. This CDR3 spans 14 amino acids. Germline V lookup: CDR1 LNHNV, CDR2 YYDKDF (reference sequence). V was clipped by 10 bases and J by 9 bases; unmatched bases: 10. CDR3 region: CASNLAGGQIEQFF. The CDR3 bases are TGTGCCAGTAATCTAGCGGGGGGGCAAATTGAGCAGTTCTTC.

V gene TRBV29-1 combines with J gene TRBJ1-1, with D perhaps TRBD1 (5 bases). The CDR3 runs 16 residues. The ends were cut back, 4 bases at V and 3 bases at J, with 21 bases in the middle. In germline, CDR1 is SQVTM, CDR2 ANQGSEA. CDR3: CSVGGRFTSKDTEAFF. In DNA, the CDR3 is TGCAGCGTTGGGGGCAGGTTTACCTCAAAGGACACTGAAGCTTTCTTT.

Worth noting for this clonotype: Being one base from a much bigger clone, this may be a read error. The J gene is TRBJ2-7, the V gene TRBV20-1, with a weak D call TRBD1 (6 bases). This CDR3 is 15 amino acids long. Germline V lookup: CDR1 DFQATT, CDR2 SNEGSKA (reference sequence). Trimming took off 1 base at V and 3 bases at J, with 16 bases between the two ends. CDR3 nucleotides: TGCAGTGCTAGAGGTCAGGGGTCAGTCAACTACGAGCAGTACTTC. This gives the protein CSARGQGSVNYEQYF.

The chain has TRBV7-8 and TRBJ2-3; D not resolved. This CDR3 is 14 amino acids long. The ends were cut back, 5 bases at V and 0 bases at J, with 9 bases in the middle. CDR1 and CDR2 (germline): SGHVS, FQNEAQ. DNA of the CDR3: TGTGCCAGCAGCCTTAGACTTAGCACAGATACGCAGTATTTT. As protein: CASSLRLSTDTQYF.

This clonotype occurred many times. This chain links TRBV4-1 with TRBJ2-3; 11 bases line up with TRBD2. The CDR3 sequence is 17 residues long. In germline, CDR1 is MGHRA, CDR2 YSYEKL. Trimming cost V 6 bases and J 3 bases; bases outside gene matches: 11. CDR3 amino acids: CASRLDLAGGITDTQYF. CDR3 in DNA: TGCGCCAGCAGGCTCGATTTAGCGGGGGGGATAACAGATACGCAGTATTTT.